This TCR beta chain was captured in a study of cytomegalovirus exposure and HLA in healthy donors. Vbeta (60) and Jbeta (13) primers were used in the PCR. Produced via immunoSEQ multiplex PCR; TCRdb's table is partial and in-frame only. In the table there are 200,000 to 250,000 clones, less than 80% of which are singletons. A word on this clone: As yet, its antigen is unknown.

Germline values: CDR1 MNHEY, CDR2 SMNVEV (reference sequence). V lost 4 bases to trimming and J lost 2 bases, with 13 bases between them. The CDR3 is made up of 15 amino acids. Findings and caveats of the study: For most TCR beta V segments, an earlier analysis put the productive rate at about 87% or about 30% of the time. Presence/absence analyses assumed roughly uniform sequencing depth across donors. Certain indistinguishable V segments, among them TRBV6-2 and TRBV6-3, were excluded. It was approximately 170 TCR beta chains that were listed as cytomegalovirus-associated.

Sequencing used PBMCs. The rearrangement uses TRBV27 and TRBJ2-3; no firm D call. The clonotype comes from a girl aged 2 to 10 in good health and CMV-seronegative. CDR3: CASSSPRLYTDTQYF. The DNA for the CDR3 is TGTGCCAGCAGTTCCCCCCGACTTTACACAGATACGCAGTATTTT.